This is a list of T cell receptor beta chains from one sample in a study of OX40 agonist ivuxolimab in advanced cancers. TCRdb keeps only in-frame clones here, not all; method: immunoSEQ multiplex PCR. The sample has about 83,000 clones; under 90% are singletons. Specimen: CD4+ or CD8+ T cells sorted from blood, collected in a trial of the OX40 agonist ivuxolimab. Every receptor here comes from an adult with an advanced solid tumor such as melanoma, head and neck, liver or kidney cancer. Both conserved end residues are part of each CDR3. The order of the fields is V gene, clone size, D gene, J gene, CDR3 protein, CDR3 DNA. The D gene is left open where the match is weak. The listing skips clone size in some rows; elsewhere it reads once, few, many or a size class.

TRBV4-3	-	-	TRBJ1-2	CASSQDPGRGYGYTF	TGCGCCAGCAGCCAAGACCCCGGGAGGGGCTATGGCTACACCTTC
TRBV9	-	-	TRBJ1-6	CASSVGAVNSPLHF	TGTGCCAGCAGCGTAGGGGCAGTAAACTCACCCCTCCACTTT
TRBV14	-	-	TRBJ2-7	CASSQGVRRQYF	TGTGCCAGCAGCCAAGGGGTCAGACGGCAGTACTTC
TRBV10-3	few	-	TRBJ1-3	CAITQGSSGNTIYF	TGTGCCATCACTCAGGGGTCCTCTGGAAACACCATATATTTT
TRBV11-2	-	-	TRBJ2-3	CASSLMLVNTDTQYF	TGTGCCAGCAGCTTAATGCTAGTTAACACAGATACGCAGTATTTT
TRBV6-5	-	-	TRBJ2-3	CASSPNREDTQYF	TGTGCCAGCAGTCCCAATAGGGAAGATACGCAGTATTTT
TRBV4-1	few	-	TRBJ1-5	CASSQDADQPQHF	TGCGCCAGCAGCCAAGATGCGGATCAGCCCCAGCATTTT
TRBV19	-	-	TRBJ1-5	CASIPPGRHQPQHF	TGTGCCAGTATCCCACCGGGGCGGCATCAGCCCCAGCATTTT
TRBV4-1	-	-	TRBJ1-5	CASSQDLMILGSNQPQHF	TGCGCCAGCAGCCAAGATCTAATGATCCTGGGGAGCAATCAGCCCCAGCATTTT
TRBV12-5	-	-	TRBJ2-3	CASGSWGAATQYF	TGTGCTAGTGGCTCGTGGGGGGCAGCTACGCAGTATTTT
TRBV2	-	-	TRBJ1-1	CASRRRDLLNTEAFF	TGTGCCAGCAGACGCCGGGACCTACTGAACACTGAAGCTTTCTTT
TRBV7-2	-	TRBD2	TRBJ2-1	CASSLGGGGSYNEQFF	TGTGCCAGCAGCTTAGGTGGCGGGGGGTCCTACAATGAGCAGTTCTTC
TRBV6-1	few	-	TRBJ2-7	CASSERQAGGEQYF	TGTGCCAGCAGTGAACGTCAGGCCGGTGGAGAGCAGTACTTC
TRBV5-1	-	TRBD2	TRBJ2-7	CASHDGTSDLHEQYF	TGCGCCAGTCACGATGGGACTAGCGATTTACACGAGCAGTACTTC
TRBV4-3	once	-	TRBJ2-1	CASSQDRDNHNEQFF	TGCGCCAGCAGCCAAGACCGGGACAACCACAATGAGCAGTTCTTC
TRBV30	-	TRBD1	TRBJ2-5	CAWSEGARETQYF	TGTGCCTGGAGTGAGGGGGCGAGGGAGACCCAGTACTTC
TRBV18	-	-	TRBJ1-2	CASSPDGSDGYTF	TGTGCCAGCTCACCTGACGGCTCGGATGGCTACACCTTC